The 25 T cell receptor beta chains below come from one sample, sequenced in a study of T cell responses to AZD1222 COVID-19 vaccine. This table comes from immunoSEQ multiplex PCR, and its TCRdb copy is limited to in-frame clones, with some not included. The data show about 150,000 clones, with approximately 86% seen just once and approximately 5% held by the top ten. The sample was peripheral blood, taken 28 days after the second AZD1222 dose. The receptor set was obtained from an adult who received the AZD1222 COVID-19 vaccine.

J is TRBJ2-5 and V is TRBV5-4; TRBD1 aligns across 7 bases. V shed 3 bases, J shed 9 bases, and the junction held 8 bases outside the gene matches. The germline V gene has CDR1 SGHNT and CDR2 YYREEE (reference sequence). There are 13 residues in the CDR3. The CDR3 region is CASSSTGQGAQYF. The CDR3 nucleotides read TGTGCCAGCAGCTCGACAGGGCAGGGGGCCCAGTACTTC.

The genes are TRBV5-1 and TRBJ1-6, with a possible D match to TRBD1 (5 bases). The V end lost 1 base, the J end lost 7 bases, and 12 bases lay between the germline ends. The V gene's germline CDR1 is SGHRS and CDR2 YFSETQ. The CDR3 runs 15 residues. As DNA, the CDR3 is TGCGCCAGCAGCTTGTCCGGGGGGAGAAATTCACCCCTCCACTTT. It is translated as CASSLSGGRNSPLHF.

The V gene is TRBV12-3 or TRBV12-4, the J gene TRBJ1-2; D is unresolved. Deletions cut 6 bases from V and 2 bases from J, with 10 bases between. CDR3 length: 13 residues. CDR3 in amino acids: CASSAPGNYGYTF. CDR3 in DNA: TGTGCCAGCAGCGCTCCGGGAAACTATGGCTACACCTTC.

This clone was recorded only once. The chain combines TRBV9 with TRBJ2-3; a weak D match, TRBD2 (6 bases). Germline-derived CDR1 and CDR2 are SGDLS and YYNGEE. The CDR3 totals 15 residues. Trimming left V 6 bases short and J 2 bases short, with 16 bases between. Here the CDR3 DNA reads TGTGCCAGCAACAATCGGGGGTTTCACACAGATACGCAGTATTTT. It codes for CASNNRGFHTDTQYF.

Of note for this clone: Other DNA sequences within the sample encode an identical CDR3. V usage is TRBV29-1 and J usage is TRBJ1-1; D unresolved. The germline V and J ends were trimmed by 3 bases and 0 bases, with 8 bases remaining between them. CDR1 is SQVTM and CDR2 is ANQGSEA in the germline V gene. This CDR3 has 13 residues. CDR3 in amino acids: CSVEDLVNTEAFF. CDR3 DNA sequence: TGCAGCGTTGAGGATTTGGTGAACACTGAAGCTTTCTTT.

The rearrangement joins TRBV30 to TRBJ2-5, with D unclear. The CDR3 spans 10 residues. Trimming removed 5 bases at V and 2 bases at J, with 3 bases between. Germline V gene lookup returns CDR1 GTSNPN and CDR2 SVGIG (reference sequence). Here the CDR3 DNA reads TGTGCCTGGGGACAAGAGACCCAGTACTTC. The encoded protein is CAWGQETQYF.

V gene TRBV20-1 combines with J gene TRBJ2-5; D remains ambiguous. This CDR3 spans 11 amino acids. CDR1 and CDR2 from the germline V gene are DFQATT and SNEGSKA (reference sequence). Trimming stripped 8 bases from V and 3 bases from J, with 10 bases between. The CDR3 nucleotides read TGCAGTACCCCCAATAAAGAGACCCAGTACTTC. It is translated as CSTPNKETQYF.

This rearrangement joins TRBV7-9 to TRBJ2-7; D unclear. Germline V gene sequence: CDR1 SEHNR, CDR2 FQNEAQ (reference sequence). The CDR3 runs to 12 residues. V gave up 5 bases and J gave up 6 bases, with 11 bases separating them. Written as DNA, the CDR3 is TGTGCCAGCAGCCCCGTGTGGGGCGAGCAGTACTTC. This gives the protein CASSPVWGEQYF.

This sequence joins TRBV12-1 and TRBJ2-7; the table's D gene call, TRBD2, was not cross checked with the DNA. TRBV12-1 is described as a pseudogene. This CDR3 is built from 14 residues. The CDR3 sequence: CASRLAGGPHEQYF. The DNA for the CDR3 is TGTGCCAGCAGGCTAGCGGGAGGGCCGCACGAGCAGTACTTC.

The chain links TRBV19 to TRBJ2-3, with D unresolved. The CDR3 contains 14 residues. V was shortened by 3 bases and J by 8 bases, with 15 bases between the two germline ends. CDR1 and CDR2 from the germline V gene are LNHDA and SQIVND (reference sequence). The CDR3 loop is CASSMGGLGGTQYF. The CDR3, as DNA: TGTGCCAGTAGTATGGGTGGCCTCGGTGGTACGCAGTATTTT.

This chain joins TRBV7-9 and TRBJ1-2; the match to TRBD1 covers 7 bases. With 2 bases clipped from V and 6 bases from J, the junction kept 9 bases outside the gene matches. CDR3 length: 15 amino acids. CDR1 is SEHNR and CDR2 is FQNEAQ in the germline V gene (reference sequence). CDR3 protein: CASSLFSQGPNGYTF. DNA for the CDR3: TGTGCCAGCAGCTTATTCTCACAGGGGCCTAATGGCTACACCTTC.

V is TRBV5-1 and J is TRBJ2-4; the D gene is possibly TRBD2 (5 bases). Deletions cut 4 bases from V and 9 bases from J, with 20 bases between. CDR1 and CDR2 from the germline V gene are SGHRS and YFSETQ. The CDR3 is made up of 15 amino acids. The DNA of the CDR3 is TGCGCCAGCAGCCAAACCGTAGCGAGCAATATCATTCAGTACTTC. Translating gives CASSQTVASNIIQYF.

This sequence joins TRBV10-1 and TRBJ1-5, with D perhaps TRBD1 (6 bases). CDR3 length equals 16 residues. Germline assignment: CDR1 WNHNN and CDR2 SYGVQD (reference sequence). Trimming took 10 bases from V and 4 from J, leaving 23 bases between them. The CDR3 DNA is TGCGCCACCGAACCGGGGAAAGGGGGAATTAATCAGCCCCAGCATTTT. Its translation: CATEPGKGGINQPQHF.

The chain is built from TRBV29-1 and TRBJ1-2, with D tentatively TRBD1 (6 bases). The CDR3 length is 14 residues. The germline V gene encodes CDR1 SQVTM and CDR2 ANQGSEA. V was shortened by 3 bases and J by 4 bases, with 15 bases between the two germline ends. The CDR3 protein is CSVETDRTGYGYTF. The CDR3 DNA reads TGCAGCGTTGAGACTGACAGGACGGGCTATGGCTACACCTTC. The whole variable domain, remainder taken from reference TRBV29-1 and TRBJ1-2, is SAVISQKPSRDICQRGTSLTIQCQVDSQVTMMFWYRQQPGQSLTLIATANQGSEATYESGFVIDKFPISRPNLTFSTLTVSNMSPEDSSIYLCSVETDRTGYGYTFGSGTRLTVV.

The rearrangement joins TRBV12-2 to TRBJ2-1; the table names TRBD2, a call not compared with the DNA. TRBV12-2 is a listed pseudogene. The CDR3 is 15 residues long. The CDR3, as DNA: TGTGCAAGTCGCCATCCCGAGCGGGGGGGTAATGAGCAGTTCTTC. Translating it yields CASRHPERGGNEQFF.

This chain joins TRBV19 and TRBJ1-4, with D possibly TRBD1 on 5 matching bases. V shed 3 bases and J shed 6 bases, with 14 bases lying between them. Looked up from germline, CDR1 is LNHDA and CDR2 is SQIVND (reference sequence). This CDR3 is built from 15 residues. For the CDR3, the DNA is TGTGCCAGTAGTATCAGGGCGGTCGGCGATGAAAAACTGTTTTTT. Translated: CASSIRAVGDEKLFF.

The genes are TRBV3-1 (or the pseudogene TRBV3-2) and TRBJ2-7; 10 bases are shared with TRBD1. Germline V CDR1 and CDR2: LGHDT, YNNKEL (reference sequence). The ends lost 4 bases at V and 5 bases at J; junction bases unmatched: 5. This CDR3 comprises 14 residues. This chain's CDR3 is CASSPGTGVDEQYF. The CDR3 DNA is TGTGCCAGCAGCCCCGGGACAGGGGTGGACGAGCAGTACTTC.

V gene TRBV27 combines with J gene TRBJ2-3; D remains unclear. The CDR3 totals 16 residues. Per germline, CDR1 MNHEY and CDR2 SMNVEV (reference sequence). V lost 2 bases and J 1 base, leaving 13 bases between the germline ends. CDR3 coding DNA: TGTGCCAGCAGTTTAGTGACTCCTCTGGGCACAGATACGCAGTATTTT. This sequence encodes CASSLVTPLGTDTQYF.

The rearrangement joins TRBV12-3 or TRBV12-4 to TRBJ1-1, with D perhaps TRBD1 (6 bases). V shed 5 bases and J shed 3 bases, with 10 bases lying between them. The length of the CDR3 is 13 residues. The CDR3 DNA reads TGTGCCAGCAGTAGCGGACAGTACACTGAAGCTTTCTTT. It encodes CASSSGQYTEAFF.

The CDR3 sequence is CASSEPGQGITEAFF. Written as DNA, the CDR3 is TGCGCCAGCAGTGAGCCGGGACAGGGGATTACTGAAGCTTTCTTT. The V gene is TRBV10-1, the J gene TRBJ1-1; TRBD1 agrees at 10 bases. This CDR3 has 15 residues. The V gene's germline CDR1 is WNHNN and CDR2 SYGVQD (reference sequence). V was clipped by 2 bases and J by 5 bases; unmatched bases: 5.

The rearrangement links TRBV24-1 to TRBJ2-1; D is ambiguous. Germline V CDR1 and CDR2: KGHDR, SFDVKD. V lost 0 bases and J 0 bases, leaving 5 bases between the germline ends. The CDR3 contains 15 residues. The chain's CDR3 is CATSDLDGSYNEQFF. In nucleotides, the CDR3 is TGTGCCACCAGTGATTTGGACGGCTCCTACAATGAGCAGTTCTTC.

V usage is TRBV6-5 and J usage is TRBJ1-5, with D perhaps TRBD1 (5 bases). The germline V gene encodes CDR1 MNHEY and CDR2 SVGAGI. The CDR3 sequence is 13 residues long. V was pared by 8 bases and J by 6 bases, with 14 bases between. CDR3 region: CASPSRDGQPQHF. CDR3 nucleotides: TGTGCCAGCCCAAGCCGGGACGGTCAGCCCCAGCATTTT.

The chain has TRBV7-9 and TRBJ2-7, with D perhaps TRBD1 or TRBD2 (5 bases each). V lost 4 bases to trimming and J lost 3 bases, with 16 bases between them. The germline gives CDR1 SEHNR, CDR2 FQNEAQ (reference sequence). The length of the CDR3 is 15 residues. The CDR3 reads CASSSPGTAHYEQYF. The CDR3 DNA reads TGTGCCAGCAGCTCCCCCGGGACGGCACACTACGAGCAGTACTTC.

V is TRBV5-6 and J is TRBJ2-5; no reliable D call. Germline V gene sequence: CDR1 SGHDT, CDR2 YYEEEE. The CDR3 totals 13 residues. Trimming cost V 2 bases and J 1 base, with 6 bases left between them. The CDR3 protein is CASSFGSQETQYF. The CDR3 DNA reads TGTGCCAGCAGCTTTGGCAGCCAAGAGACCCAGTACTTC.

The CDR3 DNA reads TGCGCCAGTCGATCGGGGATAGACAATGAGCAGTTCTTC. Translation gives CASRSGIDNEQFF. V is TRBV10-2 and J is TRBJ2-1, with a tentative D call TRBD2 (5 bases). The CDR3 has 13 amino acids. Trimming left V 9 bases short and J 5 bases short, with 14 bases between. CDR1 and CDR2 (germline): WSHSY, SAAADI.